This T cell receptor beta chain was sequenced for a study of patients and donors after allogeneic stem cell transplantation. TCRdb ran MiXCR on the RT-PCR reads and lists one entry per CDR3 protein. The sample has about a million distinct CDR3 sequences; roughly 17% are singletons. The germline V gene has CDR1 SGDLS and CDR2 YYNGEE. V lost 5 bases, J lost 2 bases, and 13 bases lay in between. The CDR3 contains 15 residues. V is TRBV9 and J is TRBJ1-4, with D maybe TRBD1 (6 bases). The sequence derives from a human donor who was either an allogeneic HSCT recipient or a stem cell or donor lymphocyte infusion donor (not recorded which). It is not recorded whose cells these are; they may come from a transplant donor. The sequencing input was blood, either unsorted or a sorted T cell fraction (not recorded which). In DNA, the CDR3 is TGTGCCAGCAGTTTAACAGGGCGTACTAATGAAAAACTGTTTTTT. Protein: CASSLTGRTNEKLFF.